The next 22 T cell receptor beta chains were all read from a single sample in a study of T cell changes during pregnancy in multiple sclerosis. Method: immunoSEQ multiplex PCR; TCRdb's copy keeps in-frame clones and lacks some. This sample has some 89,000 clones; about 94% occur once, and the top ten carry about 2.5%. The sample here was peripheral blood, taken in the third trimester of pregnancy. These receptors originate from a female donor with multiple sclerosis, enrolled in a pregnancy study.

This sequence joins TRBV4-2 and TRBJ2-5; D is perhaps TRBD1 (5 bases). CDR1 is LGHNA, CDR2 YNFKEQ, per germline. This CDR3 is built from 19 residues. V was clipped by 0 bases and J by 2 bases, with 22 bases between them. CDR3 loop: CASSQDPPGFEPGQETQYF. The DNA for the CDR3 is TGTGCCAGCAGCCAAGATCCCCCAGGATTCGAGCCAGGGCAAGAGACCCAGTACTTC.

The CDR3 nucleotides are TGTGCCACCAGCGGATGGACTAGCGGGAACACAGATACGCAGTATTTT. Translation: CATSGWTSGNTDTQYF. This chain joins TRBV15 and TRBJ2-3; 12 bases map to TRBD2. Germline V gives CDR1 LNHNV, CDR2 YYDKDF (reference sequence). The J segment lost 2 bases and the V segment lost 5 bases, leaving 5 bases of the junction unmatched. The CDR3 sequence is 16 residues long.

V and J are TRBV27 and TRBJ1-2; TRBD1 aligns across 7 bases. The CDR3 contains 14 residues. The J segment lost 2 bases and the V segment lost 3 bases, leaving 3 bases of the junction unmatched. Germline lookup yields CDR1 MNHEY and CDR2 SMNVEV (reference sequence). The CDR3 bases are TGTGCCAGCAGTTTCTCACAGGGGAACTATGGCTACACCTTC. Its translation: CASSFSQGNYGYTF.

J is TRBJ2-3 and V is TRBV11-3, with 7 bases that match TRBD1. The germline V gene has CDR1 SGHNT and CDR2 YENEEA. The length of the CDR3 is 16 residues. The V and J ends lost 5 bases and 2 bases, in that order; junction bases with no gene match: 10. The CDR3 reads CASSPRGNSPTDTQYF. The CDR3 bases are TGTGCCAGCAGCCCCAGGGGGAATAGTCCCACAGATACGCAGTATTTT.

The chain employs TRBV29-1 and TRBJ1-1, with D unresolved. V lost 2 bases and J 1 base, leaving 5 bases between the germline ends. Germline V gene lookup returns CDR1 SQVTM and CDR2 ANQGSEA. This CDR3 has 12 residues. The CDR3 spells CSVEQANTEAFF. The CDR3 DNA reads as TGCAGCGTTGAACAAGCGAACACTGAAGCTTTCTTT.

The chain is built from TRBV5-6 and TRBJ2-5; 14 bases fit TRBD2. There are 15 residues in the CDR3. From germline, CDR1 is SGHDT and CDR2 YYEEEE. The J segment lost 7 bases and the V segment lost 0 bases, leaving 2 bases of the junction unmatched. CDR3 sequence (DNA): TGTGCCAGCAGCTTGGAGGGGACTAGCGGGGGGACCCAGTACTTC. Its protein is CASSLEGTSGGTQYF.

The CDR3 coding sequence is TGTGCCAGTAGTATAGGGCTCAGCGGGGGGACAACAGATACGCAGTATTTT. Residues: CASSIGLSGGTTDTQYF. The chain joins TRBV19 to TRBJ2-3; 9 bases are shared with TRBD2. The junction had 8 bases not matched to a gene; V was cut back by 1 base and J by 3 bases. Germline-derived CDR1 and CDR2 are LNHDA and SQIVND (reference sequence). The CDR3 length is 17 residues.

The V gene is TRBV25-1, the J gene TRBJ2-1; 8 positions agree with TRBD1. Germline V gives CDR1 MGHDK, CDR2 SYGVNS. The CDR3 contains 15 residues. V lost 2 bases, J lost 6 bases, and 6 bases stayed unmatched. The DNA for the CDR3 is TGTGCCAGCAGTGAACTAAGGACAGGGAGCAATGAGCAGTTCTTC. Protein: CASSELRTGSNEQFF.

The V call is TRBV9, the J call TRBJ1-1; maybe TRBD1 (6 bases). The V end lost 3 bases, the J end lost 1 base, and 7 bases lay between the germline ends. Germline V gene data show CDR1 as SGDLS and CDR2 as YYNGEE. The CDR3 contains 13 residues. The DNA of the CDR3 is TGTGCCAGCAGCGGACAGGAGAACACTGAAGCTTTCTTT. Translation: CASSGQENTEAFF.

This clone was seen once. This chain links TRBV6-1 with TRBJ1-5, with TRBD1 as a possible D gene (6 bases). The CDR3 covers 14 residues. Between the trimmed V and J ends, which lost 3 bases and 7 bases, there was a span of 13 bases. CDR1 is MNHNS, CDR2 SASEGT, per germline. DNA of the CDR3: TGTGCCAGCAGTGAGTCAGGGGTCCGGCAGCCCCAGCATTTT. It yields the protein CASSESGVRQPQHF.

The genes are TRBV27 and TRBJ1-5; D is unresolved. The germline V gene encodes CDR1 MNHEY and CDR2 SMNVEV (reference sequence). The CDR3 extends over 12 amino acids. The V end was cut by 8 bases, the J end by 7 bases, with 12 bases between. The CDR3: CASGRGGQPQHF. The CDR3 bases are TGTGCCAGCGGGAGAGGCGGACAGCCCCAGCATTTT.

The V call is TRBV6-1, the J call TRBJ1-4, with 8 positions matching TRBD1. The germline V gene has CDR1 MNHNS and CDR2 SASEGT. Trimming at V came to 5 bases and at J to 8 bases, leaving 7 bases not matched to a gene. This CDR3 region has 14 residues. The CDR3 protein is CASSLQGAEEKLFF. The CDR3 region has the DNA TGTGCCAGCAGTCTCCAGGGGGCAGAAGAAAAACTGTTTTTT.

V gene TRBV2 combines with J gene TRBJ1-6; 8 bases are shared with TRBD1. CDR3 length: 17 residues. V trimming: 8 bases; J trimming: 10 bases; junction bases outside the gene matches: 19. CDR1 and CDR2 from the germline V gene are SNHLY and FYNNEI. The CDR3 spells CASEGRGGWTGKSPLHF. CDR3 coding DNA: TGTGCCAGCGAGGGGAGAGGGGGGTGGACAGGGAAGTCACCCCTCCACTTT.

CDR3 loop: CASSLVQDRHEQFF. DNA for the CDR3: TGTGCCAGCAGCTTAGTACAGGACCGGCATGAGCAGTTCTTC. The chain recombines TRBV13 with TRBJ2-1, with a weak D call TRBD1 (5 bases). With 1 base removed from V and 8 bases from J, the gap between germline ends came to 12 bases. The CDR3 sequence is 14 residues long. Germline CDR1 reads PRHDT; CDR2 reads FYEKMQ (reference sequence).

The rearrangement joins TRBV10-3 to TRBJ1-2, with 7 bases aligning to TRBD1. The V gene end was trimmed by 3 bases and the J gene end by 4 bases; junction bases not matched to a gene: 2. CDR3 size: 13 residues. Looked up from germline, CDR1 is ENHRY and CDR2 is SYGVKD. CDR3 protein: CAISEDRAYGYTF. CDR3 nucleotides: TGTGCCATCAGTGAAGACAGGGCCTATGGCTACACCTTC.

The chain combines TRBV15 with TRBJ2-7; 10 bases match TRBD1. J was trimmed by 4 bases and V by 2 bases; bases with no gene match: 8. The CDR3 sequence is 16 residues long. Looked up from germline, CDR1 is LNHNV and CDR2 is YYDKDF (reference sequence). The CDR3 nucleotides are TGTGCCACCAGCAGAACCCTTGGACAGGGGGGATACGAGCAGTACTTC. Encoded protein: CATSRTLGQGGYEQYF.

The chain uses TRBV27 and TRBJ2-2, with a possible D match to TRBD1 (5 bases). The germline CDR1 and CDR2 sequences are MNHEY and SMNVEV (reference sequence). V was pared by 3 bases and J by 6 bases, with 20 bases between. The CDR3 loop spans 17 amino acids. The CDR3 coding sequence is TGTGCCAGCAGTTTCTATAGGCCGCAGGGCCGGGCCGGGGAGCTGTTTTTT. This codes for CASSFYRPQGRAGELFF.

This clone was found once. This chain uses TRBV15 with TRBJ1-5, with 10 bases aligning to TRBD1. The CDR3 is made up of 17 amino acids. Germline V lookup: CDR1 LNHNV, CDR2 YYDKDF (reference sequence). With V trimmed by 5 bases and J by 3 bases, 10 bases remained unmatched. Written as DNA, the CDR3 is TGTGCCACCAGCCAGCGAGGGACAGGGGCATACAATCAGCCCCAGCATTTT. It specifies CATSQRGTGAYNQPQHF.

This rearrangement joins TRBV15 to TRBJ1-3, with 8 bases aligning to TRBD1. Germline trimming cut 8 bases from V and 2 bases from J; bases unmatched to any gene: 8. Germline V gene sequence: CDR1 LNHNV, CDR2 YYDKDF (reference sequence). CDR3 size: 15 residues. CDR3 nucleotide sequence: TGTGCCACCTCTCTGAGGACAGGGACTGGAAACACCATATATTTT. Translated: CATSLRTGTGNTIYF.

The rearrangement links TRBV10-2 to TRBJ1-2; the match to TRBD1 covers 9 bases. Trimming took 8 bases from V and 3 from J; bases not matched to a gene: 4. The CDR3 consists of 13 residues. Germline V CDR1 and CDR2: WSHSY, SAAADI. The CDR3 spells CASRDRADYGYTF. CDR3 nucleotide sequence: TGCGCCAGCCGGGACAGGGCTGACTATGGCTACACCTTC.

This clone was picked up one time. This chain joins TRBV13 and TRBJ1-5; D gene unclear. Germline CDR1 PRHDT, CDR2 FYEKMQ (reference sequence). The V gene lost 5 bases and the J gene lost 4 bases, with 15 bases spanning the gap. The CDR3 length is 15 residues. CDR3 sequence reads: CASSPGGGPNQPQHF. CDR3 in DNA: TGTGCCAGCAGCCCCGGTGGAGGTCCAAATCAGCCCCAGCATTTT.

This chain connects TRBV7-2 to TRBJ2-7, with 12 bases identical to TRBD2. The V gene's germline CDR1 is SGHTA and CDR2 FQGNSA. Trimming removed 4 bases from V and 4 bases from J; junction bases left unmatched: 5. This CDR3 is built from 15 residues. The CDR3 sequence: CASSSGLAGFYEQYF. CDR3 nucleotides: TGTGCCAGCAGCTCTGGACTAGCGGGGTTTTACGAGCAGTACTTC.